This TCR beta chain was found in a study of T cell responses to AZD1222 COVID-19 vaccine. The data were produced by immunoSEQ multiplex PCR, yet TCRdb's version contains in-frame clones alone and is incomplete. The table has more than 150,000 clones, roughly 94% seen once. This sequence originates from an adult in good health. This specimen was peripheral blood, taken on day 0 of AZD1222 vaccination.

CDR3 DNA sequence: TGTGCCAGCACCTTATACCGGGACAGCCCTAACTATGGCTACACCTTC. Translating gives CASTLYRDSPNYGYTF. The gene calls are TRBV28 and TRBJ1-2; 7 positions match TRBD1. The CDR3 is made up of 16 amino acids. The germline V gene has CDR1 MDHEN and CDR2 SYDVKM. J lost 0 bases, V lost 7 bases, and 11 bases had no gene match.